This TCR beta chain was identified in a study of CD8 T cells in ankylosing spondylitis. The study's findings and limits: There was reportedly significant enrichment of clones that were disease-linked in matched ankylosing spondylitis synovial fluid.

Deletions cut 1 base from V and 2 bases from J, with 13 bases between. The CDR3 extends over 16 amino acids. Germline CDR1 and CDR2: MNHEY and SMNVEV (reference sequence). This clonotype was detected ten times or more. What it binds is unknown. TCRdb called the 5' RACE reads again in MiXCR, with one record for every CDR3 protein. The sample holds some 130,000 distinct CDR3 sequences, about 7% seen once. The rearrangement links TRBV27 to TRBJ2-3; no firm D call. Sequenced sample: blood, either unsorted or a sorted T cell fraction (not recorded which). The source of this sequence is a female donor with ankylosing spondylitis or in good health (not recorded which). The CDR3 DNA is TGTGCCAGCAGTTTATGGAGCCTCAACCCCACAGATACGCAGTATTTT. It translates to CASSLWSLNPTDTQYF.